A single T cell receptor (beta chain) is shown here with its context. Its antigen is not known. The data were taken from a study of blood T cells in healthy people across ages. Findings and caveats of the study: There was no known CMV status for donors, so expanded clonotype changes were possibly confounded.

The V gene's germline CDR1 is SQVTM and CDR2 ANQGSEA. Trimming pared 7 bases from V and 0 bases from J, leaving 12 bases between. There are 13 residues in the CDR3. For the second PCR, which ran for about 7 to 12 cycles, a sample-barcoded 5' primer and a J-beta primer mix were used. Every cDNA molecule carried a tag from a template-switch adaptor bearing 12 random nucleotides. Every sample produced at least 3 million CDR3-containing paired-end reads. One entry per CDR3 protein, called by TCRdb with MiXCR from the 5' RACE reads. The table shows about a million distinct CDR3 sequences, with roughly 51% occurring only once. Each donor supplied roughly 9 milliliters of peripheral blood.

Source material: blood. The genes are TRBV29-1 and TRBJ1-1; D might be TRBD1 (5 bases). This sequence was found in a woman aged 60-75 years in good health. CDR3 nucleotide sequence: TGCAGCGCCACGGGACGCGTGAACACTGAAGCTTTCTTT. The encoded protein is CSATGRVNTEAFF.